Listed below are T cell receptor beta chains from one sample, sequenced in a study of blood T cell repertoires in COVID-19. The method was immunoSEQ multiplex PCR; TCRdb's version includes in-frame clones alone and lacks a portion of them. The sample contains about 140,000 clones, roughly 84% of which appear only once. Source material: peripheral blood. Every receptor here comes from a man between 60 and 75 years old with active or convalescent COVID-19. The CDR3 runs from the conserved cysteine through the conserved F or W. The D gene is left open where the match is weak. Expanded clones are given a class, and other clones once, few, many or no size at all.

abundance	v_gene	j_gene	d_gene	CDR3nt	CDR3aa
.	TRBV2	TRBJ2-5	TRBD2	TGTGCCAGCAGTAGTGGGACTAGCGGGAGCGGCCTTGAGACCCAGTACTTC	CASSSGTSGSGLETQYF
.	TRBV5-5	TRBJ1-5	TRBD1	TGTGCCAGCAGCGCGACAGGGGTTAGCAATCAGCCCCAGCATTTT	CASSATGVSNQPQHF
.	TRBV18	TRBJ2-7	.	TGTGCCAGCTCACCAGGAGGCATTCCTCGGGAGCAGTACTTC	CASSPGGIPREQYF
.	TRBV9	TRBJ1-2	TRBD1	TGTGCCAGCAGCGTTACAGGGGACTATGGCTACACCTTC	CASSVTGDYGYTF
.	TRBV19	TRBJ1-2	TRBD1	TGTGCCAGTAGTCCAGACAGGGTGGACTATGGCTACACCTTC	CASSPDRVDYGYTF
.	TRBV7-8	TRBJ2-1	TRBD2	TGTGCCAGCACCTCAAGAGGACTAGCGGGGGGAGCCTACAATGAGCAGTTCTTC	CASTSRGLAGGAYNEQFF
few	TRBV3-1/TRBV3-2	TRBJ1-2	.	TGTGCCAGCAGCCAAGATTCCGCAGGCTATGGCTACACCTTC	CASSQDSAGYGYTF
.	TRBV30	TRBJ1-5	.	TGTGCCTGGAGTGTACGGGCAGGAGGTACTCAGCCCCAGCATTTT	CAWSVRAGGTQPQHF
.	TRBV7-8	TRBJ2-3	TRBD2	TGTGCCAGCATGAAGGGACGGGGGGTACGACGGGATACGCAGTATTTT	CASMKGRGVRRDTQYF
.	TRBV4-3	TRBJ1-5	TRBD1	TGCGCCAGCAGCCAGGGGACAGGGGATAGCAATCAGCCCCAGCATTTT	CASSQGTGDSNQPQHF
.	TRBV7-6	TRBJ1-6	TRBD1	TGTGCCAGCAGCTTAAGCGGGACAGGCCAGTCACCCCTCCACTTT	CASSLSGTGQSPLHF
once	TRBV7-2	TRBJ2-2	TRBD2	TGTGCCAGCAGCTTAGTAGCGGGTCGGGCCGGGGAGCTGTTTTTT	CASSLVAGRAGELFF
.	TRBV11-2	TRBJ1-2	.	TGTGCCAGCAGTATAATGTCAGGGTATGGCTACACCTTC	CASSIMSGYGYTF
few	TRBV19	TRBJ2-5	TRBD2	TGTGCCAGTAGTATAGGGGGACTAGCGGGAGAAGAGACCCAGTACTTC	CASSIGGLAGEETQYF
few	TRBV5-4	TRBJ1-6	.	TGTGCCAGCAGCTTGGCCGGCGGCCTCTCCTATAATTCACCCCTCCACTTT	CASSLAGGLSYNSPLHF
.	TRBV9	TRBJ2-1	TRBD1	TGTGCCAGCAGCTTAAGACAGGGGTTCTCCCCTTACAATGAGCAGTTCTTC	CASSLRQGFSPYNEQFF
.	TRBV12-5	TRBJ1-2	.	TGTGCTAGTGGTTTGGAAAACGGGGGCTATGGCTACACCTTC	CASGLENGGYGYTF
.	TRBV5-1	TRBJ2-1	TRBD1	TGCGCCAGCAGCTTTCAGGACAGGACCCCCGGGTTCTTC	CASSFQDRTPGFF
.	TRBV27	TRBJ2-2	.	TGTGCCAGCACCCCGTCAGGGAACACCGGGGAGCTGTTTTTT	CASTPSGNTGELFF
.	TRBV10-3	TRBJ1-1	.	TGTGCCATCAGTCCCCTGGACTCAACCGCCACTGAAGCTTTCTTT	CAISPLDSTATEAFF
.	TRBV5-1	TRBJ2-1	.	TGCGCCAGCAGCTCGCGGGACGAGCAGTTCTTC	CASSSRDEQFF
.	TRBV9	TRBJ2-5	TRBD2	TGTGCCAGCAGCGTAGGGGGTAGCGGGGTAGAGACCCAGTACTTC	CASSVGGSGVETQYF
few	TRBV3-1/TRBV3-2	TRBJ1-2	.	TGTGCCAGCAGCCAAGTGGGGACAAGGGTGGGTGGCTACACCTTC	CASSQVGTRVGGYTF
.	TRBV6-2/TRBV6-3	TRBJ1-1	TRBD1	TGTGCCAGCAGTTTCCGACAGGGGATTTACGATACTCCTGAAGCTTTCTTT	CASSFRQGIYDTPEAFF
.	TRBV9	TRBJ2-4	TRBD2	TGTGCCAGCAGCCCGCTAGCGGTTTCCAAAAACATTCAGTACTTC	CASSPLAVSKNIQYF
.	TRBV2	TRBJ1-3	.	TGTGCCAGCAGCCATATTACAGGGAACTCTGGAAACACCATATATTTT	CASSHITGNSGNTIYF
.	TRBV6-1	TRBJ1-2	.	TGTGCCAGCAGTGAATGGTCAGACTATGGCTACACCTTC	CASSEWSDYGYTF
.	TRBV4-1	TRBJ1-5	.	TGCGCCAGCAGCCAAGTCTCGGGTTTCAATCAGCCCCAGCATTTT	CASSQVSGFNQPQHF
.	TRBV28	TRBJ1-4	.	TGTGCCAGCAGTTTGTTACAGGGAGTCGAAAAACTGTTTTTT	CASSLLQGVEKLFF
.	TRBV6-6	TRBJ1-1	.	TGTGCCAGCAGTTACCTACCGGGACATCCGAACACTGAAGCTTTCTTT	CASSYLPGHPNTEAFF
.	TRBV4-3	TRBJ1-3	TRBD1	TGCGCCAGCAGCCAAGATACGGCAGGGGGTACATCTGGAAACACCATATATTTT	CASSQDTAGGTSGNTIYF
.	TRBV5-1	TRBJ2-3	.	TGCGCCAGCAGCTTGGGGGAGCTGCGAGATACGCAGTATTTT	CASSLGELRDTQYF
few	TRBV5-8	TRBJ2-7	.	TGTGCCAGCAGCTTTAAGTGGACTTACGAGCAGTACTTC	CASSFKWTYEQYF
.	TRBV18	TRBJ1-5	.	TGTGCCAGCTCACCACAGGGGTTTGGGAGCAATCAGCCCCAGCATTTT	CASSPQGFGSNQPQHF
.	TRBV5-6	TRBJ1-2	TRBD1	TGTGCCAGCAGCGAGGGACAGGGCTATGGCTACACCTTC	CASSEGQGYGYTF
.	TRBV25-1	TRBJ1-6	.	TGTGCCAGCATGGGGACATCTAATTCACCCCTCCACTTT	CASMGTSNSPLHF
.	TRBV27	TRBJ2-5	.	TGTGCCAGCAGTTTAGGGCGGGAAACTCGGGAGACCCAGTACTTC	CASSLGRETRETQYF
.	TRBV5-1	TRBJ2-5	.	TGCGCCAGCAACCTCCAGGGGACCCAAGAGACCCAGTACTTC	CASNLQGTQETQYF
few	TRBV12-3/TRBV12-4	TRBJ2-6	.	TGTGCCAGCAGTTTATATGGGGCCAACGTCCTGACTTTC	CASSLYGANVLTF
.	TRBV10-3	TRBJ1-1	.	TGTGCCATCAGTGAGTCGACAGGACTCATGAACACTGAAGCTTTCTTT	CAISESTGLMNTEAFF
.	TRBV4-3	TRBJ1-2	.	TGCGCCAGCAGCCAAGCCCCCCAGTTTGATGGCTACACCTTC	CASSQAPQFDGYTF